This T cell receptor beta chain stems from a study of CD8 T cells in Susac syndrome. Treatment-naive patients with stable or active relapsing-remitting disease served as multiple sclerosis controls. Germline CDR1 and CDR2: MNHNS and SASEGT. The V and J ends lost 6 bases and 6 bases, in that order; junction bases with no gene match: 16. The CDR3 extends over 17 amino acids. Random hexamers primed reverse transcription of about 0.45 to 1 ug RNA. TCRdb reprocessed the immunoSEQ multiplex PCR reads via MiXCR and lists one record per CDR3 protein. The table has fewer than 250,000 distinct CDR3 sequences, roughly 92% seen once.

The sample consisted of CD8+ T cells from PBMCs. The TCR sequence derives from a human donor with multiple sclerosis. The rearrangement uses TRBV6-1 and TRBJ2-3; TRBD2 agrees at 9 bases. CDR3 region: CASRRKEAGGMEDTQYF. The CDR3 DNA reads TGTGCCAGCAGACGCAAAGAAGCGGGAGGTATGGAGGATACGCAGTATTTT.